Below are 11 T cell receptor beta chains sequenced from a single sample in a study of shared clonotypes between healthy human individuals. Measured with immunoSEQ multiplex PCR; TCRdb has only the in-frame clones, and not every one. Of 1.6 million or so clones listed, about 96% are singletons. The specimen was naive CD4+ T cells sorted from blood. Stated subset: CD45RA+ positively selected. The receptor source for this set is a man aged 25-45 years in good health.

Only one count was recorded for this clone. The CDR3 sequence: CASSIPGGGETQYF. Here the CDR3 DNA reads TGTGCCAGTAGTATTCCCGGAGGTGGGGAGACCCAGTACTTC. The chain combines TRBV19 with TRBJ2-5; the D gene is possibly TRBD2 (5 bases). This CDR3 spans 14 amino acids. The germline V and J ends were trimmed by 3 bases and 5 bases, with 13 bases remaining between them. The germline gives CDR1 LNHDA, CDR2 SQIVND (reference sequence).

The V gene is TRBV7-2, the J gene TRBJ2-3; D gene ambiguous. Germline lookup yields CDR1 SGHTA and CDR2 FQGNSA. The V and J ends lost 5 bases and 2 bases respectively, with 14 bases between them. The CDR3 runs 15 residues. The CDR3 loop reads CASSLGTANTDTQYF. The CDR3, as DNA: TGTGCCAGCAGCCTGGGCACAGCAAACACAGATACGCAGTATTTT.

The chain recombines TRBV6-6 with TRBJ1-5; tentative D call: TRBD1 (6 bases). CDR1 is MNHNY, CDR2 SVGAGI, per germline (reference sequence). CDR3 length: 16 residues. V dropped 2 bases and J dropped 3 bases, with 14 bases sitting between them. The CDR3 sequence: CASSYAGQTNNQPQHF. In nucleotides, the CDR3 is TGTGCCAGCAGTTACGCCGGACAGACGAACAATCAGCCCCAGCATTTT.

Turning to this clone: The sample has other DNA sequences that encode this CDR3 too. J is TRBJ2-5 and V is TRBV18; D not resolved. This CDR3 is 12 amino acids long. V lost 3 bases, J lost 0 bases, and 2 bases lay in between. Germline V gene data show CDR1 as KGHSH and CDR2 as LQKENI. Here the CDR3 DNA reads TGTGCCAGCTCACCCTACCAAGAGACCCAGTACTTC. Translation gives CASSPYQETQYF.

The genes are TRBV5-1 and TRBJ1-2; D unresolved. Trimming removed 4 bases from V and 2 bases from J, with 9 bases in between. The CDR3 is 13 residues long. The germline gives CDR1 SGHRS, CDR2 YFSETQ. CDR3 DNA sequence: TGCGCCAGCAGCCCCCGAGGGAACTATGGCTACACCTTC. This encodes CASSPRGNYGYTF.

Details on this clone: Within the sample, other DNA sequences also encode this same CDR3. The chain employs TRBV7-2 and TRBJ2-3; maybe TRBD2 (5 bases). The V gene's germline CDR1 is SGHTA and CDR2 FQGNSA. The CDR3 runs 14 residues. V dropped 5 bases and J dropped 0 bases, with 9 bases sitting between them. The CDR3 nucleotides are TGTGCCAGCAGCCTCGGGGTTAGCACAGATACGCAGTATTTT. Amino acid sequence: CASSLGVSTDTQYF.

The count of this clone is one. The V gene is TRBV6-5, the J gene TRBJ2-7; 7 bases map to TRBD2. The V gene end was trimmed by 6 bases and the J gene end by 3 bases; junction bases not matched to a gene: 8. The CDR3 is made up of 14 amino acids. Germline V gene lookup returns CDR1 MNHEY and CDR2 SVGAGI. CDR3: CASSQTPGGYEQYF. DNA of the CDR3: TGTGCCAGCAGCCAAACCCCGGGAGGCTACGAGCAGTACTTC.

The rearrangement uses TRBV4-3 and TRBJ1-1; weak D call: TRBD1 (5 bases). CDR1 and CDR2 from the germline V gene are LGHNA and YSLEER. This CDR3 region has 14 residues. The V end was cut by 4 bases, the J end by 4 bases, with 13 bases between. The CDR3 DNA reads as TGCGCCAGCAGCCCCCGGGACCGGGGCACTGAAGCTTTCTTT. Translating it yields CASSPRDRGTEAFF.

This rearrangement joins TRBV5-1 to TRBJ2-7; D is possibly TRBD1 or TRBD2 (5 bases each). Per the germline V gene, CDR1 is SGHRS and CDR2 is YFSETQ. V lost 6 bases and J lost 5, with 18 bases in between. CDR3 size: 14 residues. CDR3 residues: CASTWGTVRDEQYF. As DNA, the CDR3 is TGCGCCAGCACGTGGGGGACGGTGCGGGACGAGCAGTACTTC.

The chain uses TRBV28 and TRBJ2-7; the D gene could be TRBD1 or TRBD2 (5 bases each). There are 14 residues in the CDR3. Germline V gene lookup returns CDR1 MDHEN and CDR2 SYDVKM. V was trimmed by 5 bases and J by 3 bases, leaving 14 bases between them. The CDR3 DNA reads TGTGCCAGCAGTGTCGTACGAGGGGACTACGAGCAGTACTTC. It encodes CASSVVRGDYEQYF.

The rearrangement joins TRBV30 to TRBJ2-3, with 10 nucleotides matching TRBD1. V trimming: 3 bases; J trimming: 4 bases; junction bases outside the gene matches: 10. Germline CDR1 GTSNPN, CDR2 SVGIG (reference sequence). This CDR3 contains 16 residues. The CDR3 DNA is TGTGCCTGGAGCCCCGTGGGGGACAGGGGTGCAGATACGCAGTATTTT. Amino acid sequence: CAWSPVGDRGADTQYF.